The sequence of this T cell receptor beta chain was determined in a study of post-analysis software for immune sequencing data. Study-level points and caveats: A few TRBV segments occurring more often in patients than controls included TRBV5-6, TRBV5-1 and TRBV20-1.

A note on this clonotype: What it recognizes is unknown.

The CDR3 sequence is 12 residues long. Germline V gene sequence: CDR1 SQVTM, CDR2 ANQGSEA. Trimming left V 8 bases short and J 0 bases short, with 11 bases between. The TCR beta cDNA libraries contained unique molecular identifiers. TCRdb re-called the PCR reads with MiXCR, one entry per CDR3 protein. The repertoire holds hundreds of thousands of distinct CDR3 sequences, with 59% as singletons. The sample taken for sequencing was blood. The chain has TRBV29-1 and TRBJ2-7; D ambiguous. The receptor was derived from a girl aged 2 to 9 with multiple sclerosis. The CDR3: CSPSPSSYEQYF. The CDR3 DNA reads as TGCAGCCCAAGCCCGAGCTCCTACGAGCAGTACTTC.